This T cell receptor beta chain was identified during a study of response to subunit inactivated influenza vaccine. Study outcomes and limitations: Each seasonal influenza vaccination, the authors suggested, recruits few new T cells.

MiXCR, applied by TCRdb to the RT-PCR reads, yields one record per CDR3 protein. The sample shows about 700,000 distinct CDR3 sequences, 15% to 19% of them seen only once. A word on this clonotype: Antigen specificity is unknown.

Germline CDR1 and CDR2: ENHRY and SYGVKD. This CDR3 comprises 12 residues. The V gene lost 8 bases and the J gene lost 0 bases, with 7 bases spanning the gap. This chain joins TRBV10-3 and TRBJ2-5; D call uncertain. This TCR came from a man aged 50 or older who received an inactivated influenza vaccine. This material consisted of PBMCs from blood, taken roughly 13 days after vaccination. CDR3 in DNA: TGTGCCATCGGGCCGAACCAAGAGACCCAGTACTTC. Amino acid sequence: CAIGPNQETQYF.